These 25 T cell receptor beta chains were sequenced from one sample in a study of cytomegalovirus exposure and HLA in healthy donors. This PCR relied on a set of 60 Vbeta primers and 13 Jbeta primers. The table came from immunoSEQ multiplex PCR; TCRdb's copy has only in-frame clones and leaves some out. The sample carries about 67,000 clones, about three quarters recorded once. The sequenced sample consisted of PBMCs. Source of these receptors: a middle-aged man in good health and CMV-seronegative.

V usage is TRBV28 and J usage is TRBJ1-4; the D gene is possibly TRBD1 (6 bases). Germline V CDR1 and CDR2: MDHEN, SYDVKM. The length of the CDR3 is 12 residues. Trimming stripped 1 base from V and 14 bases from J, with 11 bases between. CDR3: CASSLSRGSLFF. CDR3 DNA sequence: TGTGCCAGCAGTTTATCCAGGGGTAGCCTGTTTTTT.

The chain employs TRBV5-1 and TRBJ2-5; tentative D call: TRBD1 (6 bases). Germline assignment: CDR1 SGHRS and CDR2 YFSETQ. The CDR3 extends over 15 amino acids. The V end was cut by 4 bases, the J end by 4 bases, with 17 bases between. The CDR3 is CASSEMDPGAETQYF. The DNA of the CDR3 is TGCGCCAGCAGCGAGATGGACCCAGGGGCAGAGACCCAGTACTTC.

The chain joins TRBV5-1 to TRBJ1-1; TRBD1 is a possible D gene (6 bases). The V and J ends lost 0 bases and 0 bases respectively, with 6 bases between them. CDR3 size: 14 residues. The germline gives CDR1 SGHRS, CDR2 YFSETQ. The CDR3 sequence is CASSLGTVNTEAFF. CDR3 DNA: TGCGCCAGCAGCTTGGGGACAGTGAACACTGAAGCTTTCTTT.

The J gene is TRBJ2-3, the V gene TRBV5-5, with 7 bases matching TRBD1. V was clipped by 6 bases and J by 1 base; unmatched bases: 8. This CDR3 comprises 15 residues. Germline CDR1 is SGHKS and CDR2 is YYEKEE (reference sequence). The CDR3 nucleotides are TGTGCCAGCATCGCCGGGGACAGAGGCACAGATACGCAGTATTTT. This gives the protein CASIAGDRGTDTQYF.

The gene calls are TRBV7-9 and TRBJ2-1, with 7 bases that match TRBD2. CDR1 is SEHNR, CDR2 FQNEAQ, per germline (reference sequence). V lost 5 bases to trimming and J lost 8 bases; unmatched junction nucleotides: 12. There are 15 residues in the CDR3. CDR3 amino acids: CASSGGTNARDEQFF. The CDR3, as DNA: TGTGCCAGCAGCGGGGGGACTAACGCCCGGGATGAGCAGTTCTTC.

The CDR3 nucleotides read TGTGCCACCAGCGCTAGCGGGAGGGGCTACGAGCAGTACTTC. It is translated as CATSASGRGYEQYF. This chain links TRBV15 with TRBJ2-7; the match to TRBD2 covers 12 bases. In germline, CDR1 is LNHNV, CDR2 YYDKDF (reference sequence). CDR3 length: 14 amino acids. J gave up 3 bases and V 5 bases, and 2 bases lay outside the gene matches.

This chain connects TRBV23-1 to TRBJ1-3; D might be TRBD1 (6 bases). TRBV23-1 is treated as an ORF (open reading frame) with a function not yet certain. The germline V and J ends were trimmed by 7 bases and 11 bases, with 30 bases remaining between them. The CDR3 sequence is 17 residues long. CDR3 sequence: CASNPCSRGHRVSAIYF. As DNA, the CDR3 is TGCGCCAGCAACCCCTGTTCAAGGGGACACCGGGTAAGCGCCATATATTTT.

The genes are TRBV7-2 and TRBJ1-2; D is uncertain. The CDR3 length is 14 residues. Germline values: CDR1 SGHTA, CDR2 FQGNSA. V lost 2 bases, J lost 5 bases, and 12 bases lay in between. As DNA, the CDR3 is TGTGCCAGCAGCTTATATGGGCAGGAATATGGCTACACCTTC. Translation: CASSLYGQEYGYTF.

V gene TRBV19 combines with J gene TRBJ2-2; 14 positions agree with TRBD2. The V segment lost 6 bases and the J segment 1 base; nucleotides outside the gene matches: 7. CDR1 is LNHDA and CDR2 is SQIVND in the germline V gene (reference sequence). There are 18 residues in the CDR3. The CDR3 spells CASSKRGLAGENTGELFF. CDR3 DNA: TGTGCCAGTAGCAAGAGGGGACTAGCGGGAGAGAACACCGGGGAGCTGTTTTTT.

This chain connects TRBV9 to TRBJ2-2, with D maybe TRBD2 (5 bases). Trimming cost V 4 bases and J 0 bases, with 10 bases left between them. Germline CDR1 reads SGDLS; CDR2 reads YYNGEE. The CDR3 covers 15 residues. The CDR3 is CASSPRLTNTGELFF. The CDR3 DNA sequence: TGTGCCAGCAGCCCCCGACTAACGAACACCGGGGAGCTGTTTTTT.

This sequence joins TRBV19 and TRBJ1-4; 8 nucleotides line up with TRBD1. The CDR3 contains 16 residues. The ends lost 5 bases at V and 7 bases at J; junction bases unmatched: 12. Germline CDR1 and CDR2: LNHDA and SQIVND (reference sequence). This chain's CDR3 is CASSPLTGERVEKLFF. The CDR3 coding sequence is TGTGCCAGTAGTCCACTGACAGGGGAACGGGTTGAAAAACTGTTTTTT.

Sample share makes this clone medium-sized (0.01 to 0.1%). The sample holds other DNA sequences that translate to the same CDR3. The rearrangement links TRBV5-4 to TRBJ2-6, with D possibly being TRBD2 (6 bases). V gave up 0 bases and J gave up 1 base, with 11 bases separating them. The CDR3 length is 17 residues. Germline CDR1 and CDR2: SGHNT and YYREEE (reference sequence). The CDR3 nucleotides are TGTGCCAGCAGCTTGGGGGGGGTTGGATCTGGGGCCAACGTCCTGACTTTC. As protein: CASSLGGVGSGANVLTF.

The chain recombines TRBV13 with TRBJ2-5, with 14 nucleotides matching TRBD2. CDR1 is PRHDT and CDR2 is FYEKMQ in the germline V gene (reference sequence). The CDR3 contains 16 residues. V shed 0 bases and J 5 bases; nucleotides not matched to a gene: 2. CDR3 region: CASSLGTSGGAETQYF. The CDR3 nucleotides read TGTGCCAGCAGCTTAGGGACTAGCGGGGGGGCTGAGACCCAGTACTTC.

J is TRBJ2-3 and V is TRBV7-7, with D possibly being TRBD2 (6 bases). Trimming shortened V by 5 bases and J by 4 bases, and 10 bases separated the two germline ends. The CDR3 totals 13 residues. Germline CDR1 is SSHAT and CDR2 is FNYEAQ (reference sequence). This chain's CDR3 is CASSPQRADTQYF. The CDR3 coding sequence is TGTGCCAGCAGCCCCCAGCGGGCAGATACGCAGTATTTT.

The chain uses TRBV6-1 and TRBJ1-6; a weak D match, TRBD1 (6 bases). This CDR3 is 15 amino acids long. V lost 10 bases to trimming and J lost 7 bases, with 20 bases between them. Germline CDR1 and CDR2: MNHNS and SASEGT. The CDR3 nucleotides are TGTGCCACCCCTACCCTGACAGGTACAAATTCACCCCTCCACTTT. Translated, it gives CATPTLTGTNSPLHF.

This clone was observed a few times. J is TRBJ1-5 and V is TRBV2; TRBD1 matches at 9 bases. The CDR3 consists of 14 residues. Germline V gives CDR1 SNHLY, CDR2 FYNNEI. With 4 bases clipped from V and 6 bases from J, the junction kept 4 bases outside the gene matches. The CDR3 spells CASSGGQGFQPQHF. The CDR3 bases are TGTGCCAGCAGTGGAGGACAGGGGTTTCAGCCCCAGCATTTT.

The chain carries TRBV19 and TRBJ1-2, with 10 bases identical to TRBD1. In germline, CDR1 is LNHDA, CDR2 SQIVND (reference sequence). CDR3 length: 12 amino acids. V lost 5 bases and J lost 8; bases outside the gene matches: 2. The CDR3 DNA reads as TGTGCCAGTAGTCCGACAGGGGGCGGCTACACCTTC. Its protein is CASSPTGGGYTF.

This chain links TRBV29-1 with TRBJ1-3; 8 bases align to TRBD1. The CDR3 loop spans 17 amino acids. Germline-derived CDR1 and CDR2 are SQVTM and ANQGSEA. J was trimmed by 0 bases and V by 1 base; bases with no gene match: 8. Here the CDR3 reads CSVEGLTGDLSGNTIYF. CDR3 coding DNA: TGCAGCGTTGAAGGACTGACAGGGGACCTCTCTGGAAACACCATATATTTT.

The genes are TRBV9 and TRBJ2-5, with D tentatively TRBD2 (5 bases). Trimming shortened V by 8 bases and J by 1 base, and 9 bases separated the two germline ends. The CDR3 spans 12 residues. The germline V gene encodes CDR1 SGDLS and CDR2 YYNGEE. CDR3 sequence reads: CASGSLQETQYF. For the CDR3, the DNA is TGTGCCAGTGGGAGCCTCCAAGAGACCCAGTACTTC.

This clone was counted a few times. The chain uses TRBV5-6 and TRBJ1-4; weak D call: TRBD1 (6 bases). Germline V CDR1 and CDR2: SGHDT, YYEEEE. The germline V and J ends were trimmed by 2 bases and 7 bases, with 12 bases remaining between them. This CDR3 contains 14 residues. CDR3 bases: TGTGCCAGCAGCTTTCGGGGGGCCGGTGAAAAACTGTTTTTT. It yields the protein CASSFRGAGEKLFF.

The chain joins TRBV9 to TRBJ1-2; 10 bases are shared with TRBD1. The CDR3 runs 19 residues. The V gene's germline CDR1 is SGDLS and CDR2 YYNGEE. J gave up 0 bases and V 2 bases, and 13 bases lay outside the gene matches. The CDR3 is CASSVSSRDRGLANYGYTF. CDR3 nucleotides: TGTGCCAGCAGCGTCTCCTCAAGGGACAGGGGATTAGCTAACTATGGCTACACCTTC. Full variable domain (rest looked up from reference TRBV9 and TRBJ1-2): DSGVTQTPKHLITATGQRVTLRCSPRSGDLSVYWYQQSLDQGLQFLIQYYNGEERAKGNILERFSAQQFPDLHSELNLSSLELGDSALYFCASSVSSRDRGLANYGYTFGSGTRLTVV.

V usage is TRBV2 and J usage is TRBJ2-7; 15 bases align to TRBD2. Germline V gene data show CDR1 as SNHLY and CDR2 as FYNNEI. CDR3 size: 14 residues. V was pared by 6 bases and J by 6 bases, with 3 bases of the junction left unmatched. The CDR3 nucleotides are TGTGCCAGCAGCGAGGGACTAGCGGGAGGCGAGCAGTACTTC. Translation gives CASSEGLAGGEQYF. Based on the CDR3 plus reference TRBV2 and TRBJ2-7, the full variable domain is EPEVTQTPSHQVTQMGQEVILRCVPISNHLYFYWYRQILGQKVEFLVSFYNNEISEKSEIFDDQFSVERPDGSNFTLKIRSTKLEDSAMYFCASSEGLAGGEQYFGPGTRLTVT.

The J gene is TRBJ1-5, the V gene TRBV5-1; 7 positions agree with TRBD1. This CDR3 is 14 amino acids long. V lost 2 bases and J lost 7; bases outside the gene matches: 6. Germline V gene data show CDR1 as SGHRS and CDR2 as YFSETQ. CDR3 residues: CASSLEGAGQPQHF. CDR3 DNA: TGCGCCAGCAGCTTAGAGGGGGCTGGACAGCCCCAGCATTTT.

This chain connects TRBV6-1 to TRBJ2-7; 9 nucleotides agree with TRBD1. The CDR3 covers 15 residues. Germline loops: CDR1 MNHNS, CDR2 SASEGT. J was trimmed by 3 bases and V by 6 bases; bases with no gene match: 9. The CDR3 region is CASRFSGQGRYEQYF. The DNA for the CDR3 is TGTGCCAGCAGATTTTCGGGACAGGGTCGCTACGAGCAGTACTTC.

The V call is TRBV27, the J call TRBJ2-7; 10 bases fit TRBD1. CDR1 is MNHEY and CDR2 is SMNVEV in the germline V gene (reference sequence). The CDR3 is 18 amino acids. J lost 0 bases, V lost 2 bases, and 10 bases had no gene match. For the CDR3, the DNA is TGTGCCAGCAGTTTACGCCCACTCCGGGACAGGGGCTCCTACGAGCAGTACTTC. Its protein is CASSLRPLRDRGSYEQYF.